This entry is about one T cell receptor beta chain. The table came from immunoSEQ multiplex PCR; TCRdb's copy has only in-frame clones and leaves some out. The sample holds about 250,000 clones, 65% to 90% seen once. Trimming left V 5 bases short and J 6 bases short, with 21 bases between. The germline V gene encodes CDR1 SGHRS and CDR2 YFSETQ. This CDR3 region has 16 residues. The data were obtained in a study of blood T cell repertoires in COVID-19. This chain connects TRBV5-1 to TRBJ1-3, with D perhaps TRBD1 (6 bases). The sample taken for sequencing was PBMCs or T cells enriched from blood (not recorded which). The sequence was obtained from a woman aged 45 to 65 with acute COVID-19. The CDR3 loop is CASSSMGQGSINTIYF. The CDR3 nucleotides are TGCGCCAGCAGTTCCATGGGTCAGGGGTCAATAAACACCATATATTTT.